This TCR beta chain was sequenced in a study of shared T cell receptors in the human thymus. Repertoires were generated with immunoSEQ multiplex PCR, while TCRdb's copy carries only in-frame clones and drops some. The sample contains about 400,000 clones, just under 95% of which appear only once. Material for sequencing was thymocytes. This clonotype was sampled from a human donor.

The DNA for the CDR3 is TGTGCCAGCAATCTAGGAGACAGGGGACCCCAAGAGACCCAGTACTTC. Translation: CASNLGDRGPQETQYF. J is TRBJ2-5 and V is TRBV28; 8 nucleotides align to TRBD1. Per the germline V gene, CDR1 is MDHEN and CDR2 is SYDVKM. The CDR3 extends over 16 amino acids. Trimming cost V 7 bases and J 1 base; bases outside gene matches: 11.